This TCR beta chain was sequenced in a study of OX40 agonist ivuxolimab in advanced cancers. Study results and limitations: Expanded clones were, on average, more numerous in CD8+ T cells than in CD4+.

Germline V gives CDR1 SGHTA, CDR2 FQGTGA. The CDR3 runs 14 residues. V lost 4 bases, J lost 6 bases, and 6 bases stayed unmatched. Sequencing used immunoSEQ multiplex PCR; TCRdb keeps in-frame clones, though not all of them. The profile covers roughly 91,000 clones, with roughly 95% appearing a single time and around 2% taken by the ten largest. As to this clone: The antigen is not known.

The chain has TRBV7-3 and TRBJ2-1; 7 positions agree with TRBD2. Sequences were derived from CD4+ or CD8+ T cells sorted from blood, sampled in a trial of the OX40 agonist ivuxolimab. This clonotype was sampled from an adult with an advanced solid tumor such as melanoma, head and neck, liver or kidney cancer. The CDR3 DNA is TGTGCCAGCAGCTCCTTACTAGCGCTCAATGAGCAGTTCTTC. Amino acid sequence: CASSSLLALNEQFF. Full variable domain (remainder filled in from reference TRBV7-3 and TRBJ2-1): GAGVSQTPSNKVTEKGKYVELRCDPISGHTALYWYRQSLGQGPEFLIYFQGTGAADDSGLPNDRFFAVRPEGSVSTLKIQRTERGDSAVYLCASSSLLALNEQFFGPGTRLTVL.